This TCR beta chain comes out of a study of blood T cell repertoires in COVID-19. Study-wide background: Collection of acute and convalescent COVID-19 samples took place in the United States, Italy and Spain. The analysed material was cDNA or gDNA that came from T cells, B-cell-depleted T cells, or PBMCs.

Turning to this clone: Other DNA variants within this sample encode the same CDR3.

Authors' methods: By means of reference gene primer amplification, nucleated cell counts were estimated. The method was immunoSEQ multiplex PCR; TCRdb's version includes in-frame clones alone and lacks a portion of them. V and J calls and clone size are as listed in that table; D and trimming were resolved from the DNA. Seen here are 200,000 or so clones, roughly 90% observed once, and the top ten hold less than 2%. V lost 10 bases and J 3 bases, leaving 15 bases between the germline ends. CDR3 size: 13 residues. Germline V lookup: CDR1 LNHDA, CDR2 SQIVND (reference sequence). This rearrangement joins TRBV19 to TRBJ1-2, with D possibly matching TRBD1 (6 bases). The TCR was taken from a man in his 70s with acute or convalescent COVID-19. Sequencing was performed on peripheral blood. The CDR3 is CATQRGGDYGYTF. The DNA of the CDR3 is TGTGCCACCCAACGGGGGGGCGACTATGGCTACACCTTC. Full variable domain (remainder filled in from reference TRBV19 and TRBJ1-2): DGGITQSPKYLFRKEGQNVTLSCEQNLNHDAMYWYRQDPGQGLRLIYYSQIVNDFQKGDIAEGYSVSREKKESFPLTVTSAQKNPTAFYLCATQRGGDYGYTFGSGTRLTVV.